These 5 T cell receptor beta chains share one sample of origin, sequenced in a study of cytomegalovirus exposure and HLA in healthy donors. Vbeta (60) and Jbeta (13) primers were used in the PCR. Libraries were prepared by immunoSEQ multiplex PCR; TCRdb keeps only in-frame clonotypes and omits some of them. The table has fewer than 150,000 clones, about 74% seen once. Specimen: PBMCs. These receptors were collected from a man aged 35 to 55 in good health and CMV-seronegative.

As DNA, the CDR3 is TGTGCCAGCAGCAAAGTCTCACTAGCGGGAGGGCCGAGGTTATACAATGAGCAGTTCTTC. Protein: CASSKVSLAGGPRLYNEQFF. The chain carries TRBV21-1 and TRBJ2-1; the table gives TRBD2 as D, unverified against the DNA. TRBV21-1 is a pseudogene locus. CDR3 length: 20 residues.

V and J are TRBV5-1 and TRBJ2-7; 7 bases map to TRBD1. With V trimmed by 2 bases and J by 3 bases, 5 bases remained unmatched. Germline loops: CDR1 SGHRS, CDR2 YFSETQ. The CDR3 loop spans 14 amino acids. CDR3: CASSLDRELYEQYF. In nucleotides, the CDR3 is TGCGCCAGCAGCTTAGACAGGGAGCTCTACGAGCAGTACTTC.

CDR3 nucleotides: TGTGCCATCTCCGCCCAACAACAAGAGACCCAGTACTTC. Residues: CAISAQQQETQYF. V and J are TRBV10-3 and TRBJ2-5; D call uncertain. V was shortened by 8 bases and J by 2 bases, with 12 bases between the two germline ends. Germline values: CDR1 ENHRY, CDR2 SYGVKD. CDR3 length equals 13 residues.

The chain recombines TRBV10-3 with TRBJ2-2, with TRBD2 matching 16 bases. Germline CDR1 is ENHRY and CDR2 is SYGVKD. Trimming removed 10 bases from V and 7 bases from J; junction bases left unmatched: 9. The CDR3 sequence is 16 residues long. CDR3 bases: TGTGCCACTGGGACTAGCGGGAGGGCCGGTGGCGGGGAGCTGTTTTTT. It yields the protein CATGTSGRAGGGELFF.

The V gene is TRBV7-6, the J gene TRBJ2-1; no clear D. Germline CDR1 reads SGHVS; CDR2 reads FNYEAQ. This CDR3 comprises 13 residues. Deletions cut 0 bases from V and 5 bases from J, with 5 bases between. CDR3 sequence reads: CASSLAYDNEQFF. The CDR3 DNA is TGTGCCAGCAGCTTAGCCTACGACAATGAGCAGTTCTTC.